This T cell receptor beta chain was recorded in a study of metastatic and nonmetastatic thyroid tumors. Study-level background: Malignant and benign thyroid patients had repertoires compared in peripheral blood and tumor or nodule tissue. Overall study results and limits: When malignant thyroid tumors were compared with benign nodules, TCR beta diversity was reportedly significantly higher in the malignant tumors. This held in both blood and tumor samples.

The V and J ends lost 5 bases and 3 bases respectively, with 9 bases between them. This CDR3 contains 13 residues. CDR1 is SGHTA and CDR2 is FQGNSA in the germline V gene. All patients reached thyroid surgery having received no treatment beforehand. The table lists this clone with many counts. Its antigen is currently unknown. Methods used by the authors: A distant-metastasis classifier for papillary thyroid cancer was built using CDR3 differences across clinicopathological groups. TCRdb re-analyzed the PCR reads through MiXCR. What appears here as the V and J calls and clone size reflects TCRdb's work, not the paper's. Of around 20,000 clones listed, around a fifth are singletons.

The TCR sequence derives from a female donor with papillary thyroid cancer or a benign thyroid nodule (not recorded which). Some clones in this sample may be carry-over from other donors' samples. This chain uses TRBV7-2 with TRBJ2-3; D is ambiguous. Sequenced sample: tumor tissue. The CDR3 here is CASSVPHTDTQYF. The CDR3 bases are TGTGCCAGCAGCGTACCCCATACAGATACGCAGTATTTT.